These 9 T cell receptor beta chains were sequenced from one sample in a study of shared clonotypes between healthy human individuals. TCRdb keeps only in-frame clones here, not all; method: immunoSEQ multiplex PCR. The table shows hundreds of thousands of clones, with around 79% occurring only once. Specimen: PBMCs. These receptors were taken from a middle-aged woman in good health. Some clones in this sample may be carry-over from other donors' samples.

V gene TRBV7-2 combines with J gene TRBJ2-5, with no clear D. Germline-derived CDR1 and CDR2 are SGHTA and FQGNSA. Deletions cut 1 base from V and 7 bases from J, with 10 bases between. The CDR3 sequence is 13 residues long. The CDR3 DNA reads TGTGCCAGCAGCTTAGGGGGTTCTGGGACCCAGTACTTC. Protein product: CASSLGGSGTQYF.

The chain links TRBV7-2 to TRBJ2-3, with D unclear. Germline V gene sequence: CDR1 SGHTA, CDR2 FQGNSA. Trimming pared 2 bases from V and 1 base from J, leaving 10 bases between. The CDR3 loop spans 15 amino acids. The CDR3 region has the DNA TGTGCCAGCAGCTTACGGATTCGCGGCACAGATACGCAGTATTTT. It specifies CASSLRIRGTDTQYF. Supplemented by reference TRBV7-2 and TRBJ2-3, the full variable domain reads GAGVSQSPSNKVTEKGKDVELRCDPISGHTALYWYRQSLGQGLEFLIYFQGNSAPDKSGLPSDRFSAERTGGSVSTLTIQRTQQEDSAVYLCASSLRIRGTDTQYFGPGTRLTVL.

The chain combines TRBV15 with TRBJ2-1; 15 nucleotides match TRBD2. Germline CDR1 LNHNV, CDR2 YYDKDF (reference sequence). Trimming cost V 0 bases and J 2 bases; bases outside gene matches: 17. The CDR3 loop spans 23 amino acids. CDR3 nucleotides: TGTGCCACCAGCAGAGAGAGGCCAGGACCGGGACTAGCGGGAGGTTCCACCTACAATGAGCAGTTCTTC. Residues: CATSRERPGPGLAGGSTYNEQFF.

J is TRBJ1-1 and V is TRBV28; no definite D call. The V gene's germline CDR1 is MDHEN and CDR2 SYDVKM. Trimming took 3 bases from V and 3 from J, leaving 5 bases between them. The CDR3 sequence is 12 residues long. CDR3 in DNA: TGTGCCAGCAGTTTCGGATACACTGAAGCTTTCTTT. This sequence encodes CASSFGYTEAFF.

The chain is built from TRBV13 and TRBJ2-1; 12 nucleotides line up with TRBD2. CDR1 and CDR2 (germline): PRHDT, FYEKMQ (reference sequence). The CDR3 totals 16 residues. Losses at the gene ends were 0 bases for V and 9 bases for J; bases not matched to a gene: 6. CDR3 DNA: TGTGCCAGCAGCTTAGGCCCGGGACTAGCGGGCCGTGAGCAGTTCTTC. The encoded protein is CASSLGPGLAGREQFF. The whole variable domain, remainder taken from reference TRBV13 and TRBJ2-1, is AAGVIQSPRHLIKEKRETATLKCYPIPRHDTVYWYQQGPGQDPQFLISFYEKMQSDKGSIPDRFSAQQFSDYHSELNMSSLELGDSALYFCASSLGPGLAGREQFFGPGTRLTVL.

This rearrangement joins TRBV7-7 to TRBJ2-1, with D possibly being TRBD2 (5 bases). V lost 5 bases, J lost 4 bases, and 9 bases lay in between. Per the germline V gene, CDR1 is SSHAT and CDR2 is FNYEAQ (reference sequence). The CDR3 totals 13 residues. In DNA form, the CDR3 reads TGTGCCAGCAGCCCCGGGGTTTACAATGAGCAGTTCTTC. Translation gives CASSPGVYNEQFF.

The chain uses TRBV10-1 and TRBJ1-5, with no clear D. Germline loops: CDR1 WNHNN, CDR2 SYGVQD (reference sequence). The CDR3 is 15 amino acids. V shed 3 bases and J shed 0 bases, with 9 bases lying between them. CDR3 residues: CASSDLASSNQPQHF. CDR3 DNA: TGCGCCAGCAGTGATTTAGCGAGTAGCAATCAGCCCCAGCATTTT.

Comment on this clone: The same CDR3 arises from other DNA sequences in this sample as well. The chain links TRBV5-1 to TRBJ2-7, with 7 bases identical to TRBD2. Germline V gene lookup returns CDR1 SGHRS and CDR2 YFSETQ. The CDR3 spans 14 residues. V lost 4 bases and J lost 3; bases outside the gene matches: 7. CDR3 region: CASSLVGGSYEQYF. Written as DNA, the CDR3 is TGCGCCAGCAGCCTCGTGGGGGGGAGCTACGAGCAGTACTTC. Based on the CDR3 plus reference TRBV5-1 and TRBJ2-7, the full variable domain is KAGVTQTPRYLIKTRGQQVTLSCSPISGHRSVSWYQQTPGQGLQFLFEYFSETQRNKGNFPGRFSGRQFSNSRSEMNVSTLELGDSALYLCASSLVGGSYEQYFGPGTRLTVT.

V and J are TRBV5-1 and TRBJ1-3; no firm D call. The V end was cut by 0 bases, the J end by 0 bases, with 7 bases between. The CDR3 is 15 residues long. CDR1 is SGHRS, CDR2 YFSETQ, per germline. The CDR3 sequence is CASSLGGNSGNTIYF. In DNA form, the CDR3 reads TGCGCCAGCAGCTTGGGAGGGAACTCTGGAAACACCATATATTTT. Full variable domain (missing parts from reference TRBV5-1 and TRBJ1-3): KAGVTQTPRYLIKTRGQQVTLSCSPISGHRSVSWYQQTPGQGLQFLFEYFSETQRNKGNFPGRFSGRQFSNSRSEMNVSTLELGDSALYLCASSLGGNSGNTIYFGEGSWLTVV.